Here is one TCR beta chain with its context. Its antigen is currently unknown. Unique molecular identifiers were used in preparing the TCRbeta library. In TCRdb, the PCR reads were re-called with MiXCR into one record per CDR3 protein. The sample carries 40,000 to 60,000 distinct CDR3 sequences, around a tenth recorded once. The germline gives CDR1 KGHDR, CDR2 SFDVKD. The CDR3 runs to 15 residues. With 2 bases clipped from V and 10 bases from J, the junction kept 12 bases outside the gene matches. The data derive from a study of T-cell reconstitution after alpha-beta-depleted transplantation in children. Study results and limitations: Reported findings indicate that, about two months after transplant, alpha-beta T cells came from several hundred expanded clones, which were derived from non-depleted graft cells. High day-60 TCRbeta diversity in some patients came from surviving recipient T cells and thymic progenitors. Newly made T cells mostly supplied T-cell counts and diversity one year after transplant.

The rearrangement links TRBV24-1 to TRBJ1-1, with 7 positions matching TRBD1. The specimen was PBMCs, mostly from graft donor cells, collected 60 days after TCRalphabeta/CD19-depleted stem cell transplant. The source of this sequence is a male patient aged 2 to 9 who had a stem cell transplant for chronic granulomatous disease, so the T cells may come from the graft donor. Here the CDR3 reads CATSDSGTATSRAFF. The DNA for the CDR3 is TGTGCCACCAGTGATTCCGGGACAGCCACATCGAGAGCTTTCTTT.